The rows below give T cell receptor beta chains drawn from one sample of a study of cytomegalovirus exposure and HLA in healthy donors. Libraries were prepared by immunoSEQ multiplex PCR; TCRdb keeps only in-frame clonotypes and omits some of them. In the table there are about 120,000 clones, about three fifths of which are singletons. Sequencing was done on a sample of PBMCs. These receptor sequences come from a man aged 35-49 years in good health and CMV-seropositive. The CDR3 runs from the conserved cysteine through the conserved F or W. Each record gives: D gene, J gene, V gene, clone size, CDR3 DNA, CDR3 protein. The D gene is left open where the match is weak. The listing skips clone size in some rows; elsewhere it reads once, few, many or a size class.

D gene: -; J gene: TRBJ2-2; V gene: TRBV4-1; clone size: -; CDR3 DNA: TGCGCCAGCAGCCAAGTCAAGTCCCTACTCACCACGAACACCGGGGAGCTGTTTTTT; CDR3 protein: CASSQVKSLLTTNTGELFF
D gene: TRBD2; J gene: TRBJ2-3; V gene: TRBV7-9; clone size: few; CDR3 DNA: TGTGCCAGCAGCTCATTCGGGGGCGGGGGGGAAGATACGCAGTATTTT; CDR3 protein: CASSSFGGGGEDTQYF
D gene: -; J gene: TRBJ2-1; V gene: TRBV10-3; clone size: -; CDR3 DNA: TGTGCCATCAGTGAGTCAGGAGGCTCCCCGGTGGATGAGCAGTTCTTC; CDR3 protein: CAISESGGSPVDEQFF
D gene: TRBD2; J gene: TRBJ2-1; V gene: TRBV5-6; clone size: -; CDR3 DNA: TGTGCCAGCAGCAAGCTAGCGGGAGGGATTTACAATGAGCAGTTCTTC; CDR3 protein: CASSKLAGGIYNEQFF
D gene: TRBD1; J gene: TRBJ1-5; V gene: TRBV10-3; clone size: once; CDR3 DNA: TGTGCCATCAGTGAAACCGGACAGGGACGCGATCAGCCCCAGCATTTT; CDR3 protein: CAISETGQGRDQPQHF
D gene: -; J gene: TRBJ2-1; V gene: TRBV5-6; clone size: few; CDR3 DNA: TGTGCCAGCAGCTACAGGGTGGTTGATGAGCAGTTCTTC; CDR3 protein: CASSYRVVDEQFF
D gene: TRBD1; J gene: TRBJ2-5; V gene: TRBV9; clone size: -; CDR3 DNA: TGTGCCAGCAGCGCCCCTTATCTGGACAGGGCACAAGAGACCCAGTACTTC; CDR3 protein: CASSAPYLDRAQETQYF
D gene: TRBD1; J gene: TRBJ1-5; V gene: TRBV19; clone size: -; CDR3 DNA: TGTGCCAGTAGTCCCCAGGGGGCAGGGCAGCCCCAGCATTTT; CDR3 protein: CASSPQGAGQPQHF
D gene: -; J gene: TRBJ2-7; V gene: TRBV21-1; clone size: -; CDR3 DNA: TGTGCCAGCAGCGGAAGAGGGACAGGGAGCTCCTACGAGCAGTACTTC; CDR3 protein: CASSGRGTGSSYEQYF
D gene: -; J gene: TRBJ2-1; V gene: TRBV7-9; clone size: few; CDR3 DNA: TGTGCCAGCAGCCGACAAAATGAGCAGTTCTTC; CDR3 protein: CASSRQNEQFF
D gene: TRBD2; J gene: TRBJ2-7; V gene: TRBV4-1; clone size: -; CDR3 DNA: TGCGCCAGCAGCCAAGGACTAGCGGGGATCTCCTACGAGCAGTACTTC; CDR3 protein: CASSQGLAGISYEQYF
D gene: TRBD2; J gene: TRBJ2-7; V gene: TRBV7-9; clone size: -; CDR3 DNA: TGTGCCAGCAGCTTAGATCTGGGAGGGGAGCAGTACTTC; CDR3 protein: CASSLDLGGEQYF
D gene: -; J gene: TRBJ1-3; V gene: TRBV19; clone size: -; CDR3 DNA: TGTGCCAGCCACGACATTGCCTCTGGAAACACCATATATTTT; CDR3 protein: CASHDIASGNTIYF
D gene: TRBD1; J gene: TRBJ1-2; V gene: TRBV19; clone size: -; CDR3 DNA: TGTGCCAGTAACCCTACTCCGGGACAGGGGGCTAGAAGCTACACCTTC; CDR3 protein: CASNPTPGQGARSYTF
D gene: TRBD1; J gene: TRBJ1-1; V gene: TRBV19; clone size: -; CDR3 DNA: TGTGCCAGTAGTAGAGACAGGGATAACACTGAAGCTTTCTTT; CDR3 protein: CASSRDRDNTEAFF
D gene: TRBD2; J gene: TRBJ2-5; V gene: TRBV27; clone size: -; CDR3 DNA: TGTGCCAGCAGTAGGCGCTCCGGGACTAGCGGGGGCCGGTACCAAGAGACCCAGTACTTC; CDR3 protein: CASSRRSGTSGGRYQETQYF
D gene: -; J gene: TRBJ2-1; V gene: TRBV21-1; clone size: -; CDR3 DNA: TGTGCCAGCAGCAAAGGTTCGGCGGGAGGGGGCGGGAATGAGCAGTTCTTC; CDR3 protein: CASSKGSAGGGGNEQFF